The 30 T cell receptor beta chains below were found in one sample sequenced in a study of blood T cell repertoires in COVID-19. Sequencing was performed with immunoSEQ multiplex PCR; in TCRdb, only in-frame clones are kept and a portion is missing. Of around 200,000 clones in the sample, over 75% were seen once. Material for sequencing was PBMCs or T cells enriched from blood (not recorded which). These receptors were obtained from a woman aged 40-49 years with acute COVID-19.

The chain employs TRBV2 and TRBJ1-6, with D perhaps TRBD1 (6 bases). The CDR3 spans 13 residues. Germline V lookup: CDR1 SNHLY, CDR2 FYNNEI. V was clipped by 11 bases and J by 13 bases, with 21 bases between them. In nucleotides, the CDR3 is TGTGCCGGGCAGGACAGAACTTATGCGCCCCTCCACTTT. Translating gives CAGQDRTYAPLHF.

This chain joins TRBV30 and TRBJ1-1; D is perhaps TRBD1 (6 bases). Trimming removed 3 bases at V and 4 bases at J, with 12 bases between. This CDR3 contains 13 residues. CDR1 GTSNPN and CDR2 SVGIG come from the germline V gene (reference sequence). CDR3 nucleotide sequence: TGTGCCTGGAGCTCGGGACAAACCACTGAAGCTTTCTTT. Translated: CAWSSGQTTEAFF.

The chain is built from TRBV24-1 and TRBJ2-4, with 11 bases matching TRBD2. This CDR3 has 18 amino acids. J lost 0 bases, V lost 5 bases, and 8 bases had no gene match. Germline V lookup: CDR1 KGHDR, CDR2 SFDVKD. CDR3: CATSGTSGGTLAKNIQYF. CDR3 in DNA: TGTGCCACCAGTGGAACTAGCGGGGGAACCCTAGCCAAAAACATTCAGTACTTC.

A single count supports this clone. The chain uses TRBV19 and TRBJ1-4, with D perhaps TRBD1 (6 bases). The CDR3 is 15 residues long. V was trimmed by 3 bases and J by 7 bases, leaving 15 bases between them. The germline gives CDR1 LNHDA, CDR2 SQIVND (reference sequence). CDR3: CASSMLVRGSEKLFF. As DNA, the CDR3 is TGTGCCAGTAGTATGCTAGTCAGGGGTAGTGAAAAACTGTTTTTT.

J is TRBJ1-2 and V is TRBV28, with 7 positions matching TRBD1. The CDR3 extends over 14 amino acids. Per germline, CDR1 MDHEN and CDR2 SYDVKM. The ends lost 5 bases at V and 7 bases at J; junction bases unmatched: 10. CDR3 DNA: TGTGCCAGCAGTCCAGTCGACAGGGTAACTGGCTACACCTTC. Translation gives CASSPVDRVTGYTF.

The CDR3 loop is CASSQDSWGPNTEAFF. The CDR3 DNA sequence: TGTGCCAGCAGCCAAGATAGTTGGGGCCCGAACACTGAAGCTTTCTTT. The gene calls are TRBV3-1 (or the pseudogene TRBV3-2) and TRBJ1-1; D perhaps matches TRBD1 (5 bases). Germline CDR1 reads LGHDT; CDR2 reads YNNKEL (reference sequence). Trimming took off 0 bases at V and 1 base at J, with 12 bases between the two ends. The CDR3 is 16 residues long.

V gene TRBV28 combines with J gene TRBJ2-7, with D perhaps TRBD2 (6 bases). Trimming removed 6 bases at V and 1 base at J, with 16 bases between. CDR3 length equals 15 residues. Germline CDR1 reads MDHEN; CDR2 reads SYDVKM. Here the CDR3 DNA reads TGTGCCAGCAGCACCATAGCGGTACCTTCCTACGAGCAGTACTTC. Residues: CASSTIAVPSYEQYF.

The chain is built from TRBV7-6 and TRBJ1-1, with 8 bases fitting TRBD1. The germline gives CDR1 SGHVS, CDR2 FNYEAQ. The CDR3 runs 18 residues. J lost 1 base, V lost 4 bases, and 14 bases had no gene match. CDR3: CASSSVLGTGGRNTEAFF. CDR3 bases: TGTGCCAGCAGCTCCGTATTAGGGACAGGTGGGAGGAACACTGAAGCTTTCTTT.

The chain recombines TRBV5-6 with TRBJ2-4; possible D gene TRBD1, 5 bases. The CDR3 runs to 18 residues. Germline V gives CDR1 SGHDT, CDR2 YYEEEE. Trimming cost V 2 bases and J 2 bases, with 20 bases left between them. For the CDR3, the DNA is TGTGCCAGCAGCTTTGGAGACAGTAGGGTTTATTCCAAAAACATTCAGTACTTC. Protein: CASSFGDSRVYSKNIQYF. Full variable domain (rest looked up from reference TRBV5-6 and TRBJ2-4): DAGVTQSPTHLIKTRGQQVTLRCSPKSGHDTVSWYQQALGQGPQFIFQYYEEEERQRGNFPDRFSGHQFPNYSSELNVNALLLGDSALYLCASSFGDSRVYSKNIQYFGAGTRLSVL.

The V gene is TRBV24-1, the J gene TRBJ2-1; TRBD1 aligns across 8 bases. Trimming removed 0 bases from V and 8 bases from J; junction bases left unmatched: 8. Germline CDR1 is KGHDR and CDR2 is SFDVKD. The CDR3 sequence is 16 residues long. In DNA form, the CDR3 reads TGTGCCACCAGTGATTTGCGGGTCACGGGACAGGATGAGCAGTTCTTC. This gives the protein CATSDLRVTGQDEQFF.

The chain employs TRBV5-1 and TRBJ1-1, with 7 bases aligning to TRBD1. Germline CDR1 and CDR2: SGHRS and YFSETQ. The trim removed 4 bases at V and 1 base at J, leaving 4 bases unmatched. The CDR3 sequence is 14 residues long. The DNA for the CDR3 is TGCGCCAGCAGCAAAGGGGGCCAGAACACTGAAGCTTTCTTT. Translating it yields CASSKGGQNTEAFF.

The chain couples TRBV28 to TRBJ1-6; 8 bases match TRBD1. Trimming took 6 bases from V and 5 from J; bases not matched to a gene: 6. The CDR3 totals 15 residues. Germline V gene sequence: CDR1 MDHEN, CDR2 SYDVKM. The CDR3 DNA sequence: TGTGCCAGCAGGCCGGGACAGGTGAATAATTCACCCCTCCACTTT. Its translation is CASRPGQVNNSPLHF.

The chain links TRBV7-6 to TRBJ2-5; D possibly corresponds to TRBD1 (6 bases). The V end lost 5 bases, the J end lost 4 bases, and 14 bases lay between the germline ends. There are 14 residues in the CDR3. CDR1 SGHVS and CDR2 FNYEAQ come from the germline V gene. CDR3: CASSRDTGPETQYF. The CDR3 coding sequence is TGTGCCAGCAGCCGAGATACAGGGCCAGAGACCCAGTACTTC.

This rearrangement joins TRBV30 to TRBJ1-1, with TRBD1 matching 8 bases. V shed 4 bases and J 11 bases; nucleotides not matched to a gene: 6. In germline, CDR1 is GTSNPN, CDR2 SVGIG (reference sequence). This CDR3 comprises 11 residues. The CDR3 DNA is TGTGCCTGGACCCAGGGGGCCAGGGCTTTCTTT. Translating it yields CAWTQGARAFF.

The chain links TRBV14 to TRBJ1-1; 8 nucleotides line up with TRBD1. The CDR3 extends over 13 amino acids. Germline lookup yields CDR1 SGHDN and CDR2 FVKESK. With 4 bases clipped from V and 6 bases from J, the junction kept 4 bases outside the gene matches. CDR3: CASSLPGGPEAFF. The CDR3 DNA follows: TGTGCCAGCAGCCTCCCAGGGGGCCCTGAAGCTTTCTTT.

The chain carries TRBV28 and TRBJ2-4; unclear D gene. From germline, CDR1 is MDHEN and CDR2 SYDVKM. The CDR3 sequence is 13 residues long. Trimming took off 3 bases at V and 0 bases at J, with 3 bases between the two ends. The CDR3 nucleotides are TGTGCCAGCAGTTTCAGAGCCAAAAACATTCAGTACTTC. Its protein is CASSFRAKNIQYF.

The rearrangement joins TRBV30 to TRBJ1-5; weak D call: TRBD1 (5 bases). The germline V gene encodes CDR1 GTSNPN and CDR2 SVGIG (reference sequence). The CDR3 spans 13 residues. V lost 5 bases and J lost 1, with 9 bases in between. The DNA for the CDR3 is TGTGCCTGGGACAGTAGGAGCAATCAGCCCCAGCATTTT. Its protein product is CAWDSRSNQPQHF.

The chain has TRBV7-2 and TRBJ2-1; 12 bases map to TRBD2. Germline V gene data show CDR1 as SGHTA and CDR2 as FQGNSA. The V gene end was trimmed by 5 bases and the J gene end by 9 bases; junction bases not matched to a gene: 5. The length of the CDR3 is 14 residues. The CDR3 protein is CASSQLAGGTEQFF. CDR3 sequence (DNA): TGTGCCAGCAGCCAACTAGCGGGGGGAACTGAGCAGTTCTTC.

The chain employs TRBV4-2 and TRBJ1-5; possible D gene TRBD1, 5 bases. The CDR3 loop spans 16 amino acids. Trimming cost V 4 bases and J 2 bases, with 15 bases left between them. Looked up from germline, CDR1 is LGHNA and CDR2 is YNFKEQ. CDR3 nucleotide sequence: TGTGCCAGCAGCCCCGGTACAGGCATCGGCAATCAGCCCCAGCATTTT. Encoded protein: CASSPGTGIGNQPQHF.

CDR3 nucleotide sequence: TGCGCCAGCAGCCGAGGAGCGGGAGGGCCGACAGATACGCAGTATTTT. This encodes CASSRGAGGPTDTQYF. J is TRBJ2-3 and V is TRBV5-1, with 10 bases matching TRBD2. The germline CDR1 and CDR2 sequences are SGHRS and YFSETQ. Trimming took 4 bases from V and 3 from J; bases not matched to a gene: 8. This CDR3 has 16 residues.

This chain uses TRBV1 with TRBJ1-1. TRBV1 constitutes a pseudogene. The CDR3 is 17 residues long. The CDR3 sequence is CTSSQDGNRGGISEAFF. Here the CDR3 DNA reads TGCACCAGCAGCCAAGATGGTAATAGGGGAGGTATTAGTGAAGCTTTCTTT.

The gene calls are TRBV7-2 and TRBJ2-1; the D is unclear. The CDR3 consists of 14 residues. The ends were cut back, 1 base at V and 8 bases at J, with 12 bases in the middle. Germline-derived CDR1 and CDR2 are SGHTA and FQGNSA. CDR3 nucleotide sequence: TGTGCCAGCAGCTTAGGAGCCCCGGTGGATGAGCAGTTCTTC. Encoded protein: CASSLGAPVDEQFF.

The chain recombines TRBV19 with TRBJ1-1; 10 bases agree with TRBD1. Germline CDR1 LNHDA, CDR2 SQIVND (reference sequence). The ends lost 5 bases at V and 4 bases at J; junction bases unmatched: 13. The CDR3 has 17 amino acids. The CDR3 sequence is CASSRTDPGQGGTEAFF. The CDR3 nucleotides are TGTGCCAGTAGTCGGACCGACCCAGGACAGGGGGGCACTGAAGCTTTCTTT.

This clone has just one count. The chain employs TRBV30 and TRBJ1-4; D is uncertain. V lost 0 bases and J 0 bases, leaving 14 bases between the germline ends. Germline assignment: CDR1 GTSNPN and CDR2 SVGIG (reference sequence). The CDR3 has 17 amino acids. The CDR3 region is CAWSVLGSIATNEKLFF. Here the CDR3 DNA reads TGTGCCTGGAGTGTATTGGGCAGTATCGCAACTAATGAAAAACTGTTTTTT.

This chain links TRBV28 with TRBJ2-5, with TRBD2 identical over 8 bases. Trimming took 4 bases from V and 5 from J; bases not matched to a gene: 9. CDR1 and CDR2 from the germline V gene are MDHEN and SYDVKM. This CDR3 has 15 amino acids. CDR3 in DNA: TGTGCCAGCAGTTCGCGGGGGGACTTTCCGGAGACCCAGTACTTC. Translation gives CASSSRGDFPETQYF.

The rearrangement uses TRBV6-5 and TRBJ2-7; the match to TRBD1 covers 9 bases. V lost 2 bases to trimming and J lost 2 bases; unmatched junction nucleotides: 4. The CDR3 is 15 residues long. The germline V gene encodes CDR1 MNHEY and CDR2 SVGAGI. CDR3 sequence (DNA): TGTGCCAGCAGTTACGCCGGGACAGGGCCCTACGAGCAGTACTTC. It specifies CASSYAGTGPYEQYF.

The rearrangement joins TRBV20-1 to TRBJ2-1, with 7 bases lining up with TRBD2. V trimming: 5 bases; J trimming: 4 bases; junction bases outside the gene matches: 11. The CDR3 covers 15 residues. Germline lookup yields CDR1 DFQATT and CDR2 SNEGSKA (reference sequence). Here the CDR3 DNA reads TGCAGTGCTGGTGGACCTAGCGGCCTATACAATGAGCAGTTCTTC. Its protein is CSAGGPSGLYNEQFF.

The chain is built from TRBV19 and TRBJ2-5, with TRBD2 matching over 7 bases. The CDR3 runs to 16 residues. Germline V gene lookup returns CDR1 LNHDA and CDR2 SQIVND (reference sequence). Trimming cost V 4 bases and J 0 bases; bases outside gene matches: 8. The CDR3 region is CASSRQRGGYQETQYF. The CDR3 coding sequence is TGTGCCAGTAGTAGACAGCGCGGGGGATACCAAGAGACCCAGTACTTC.

The rearrangement joins TRBV4-3 to TRBJ1-4; D gene unclear. Germline V gene sequence: CDR1 LGHNA, CDR2 YSLEER. This CDR3 comprises 13 residues. The V end lost 8 bases, the J end lost 4 bases, and 11 bases lay between the germline ends. The CDR3 sequence is CASASVDNEKLFF. The CDR3 DNA follows: TGCGCCAGCGCCTCGGTTGATAATGAAAAACTGTTTTTT.

The sample holds a few counts of this clone. This chain uses TRBV9 with TRBJ2-3; TRBD1 agrees at 7 bases. CDR3 length: 16 residues. V lost 0 bases and J lost 4; bases outside the gene matches: 8. The germline V gene encodes CDR1 SGDLS and CDR2 YYNGEE. CDR3 nucleotides: TGTGCCAGCAGCGTAGCCGCAGGGGGTGAAGCAGATACGCAGTATTTT. It codes for CASSVAAGGEADTQYF.